In this sample, the clone carrying this TCR beta chain turned up once. This sample stems from a study of blood T cell repertoires in COVID-19. In the source study's methods: Estimated nucleated cell counts came from reference gene primer amplification. Libraries were prepared by immunoSEQ multiplex PCR; TCRdb keeps only in-frame clonotypes and omits some of them. D and trimming were read from the DNA, whereas the V and J calls and clone size are those reported in that table. The table includes over 95,000 clones, roughly 90% detected once. Sequencing was done on a sample of peripheral blood. This sequence originates from a human donor with acute or convalescent COVID-19. The donor label of this sample is uncertain.

In DNA, the CDR3 is TGTGCCAGCAGCTTAGCGTCATTGGGACAAGCCACAGATACGCAGTATTTT. Protein product: CASSLASLGQATDTQYF. The chain links TRBV7-9 to TRBJ2-3; weak D call: TRBD1 (6 bases). Germline loops: CDR1 SEHNR, CDR2 FQNEAQ (reference sequence). The ends were cut back, 0 bases at V and 2 bases at J, with 15 bases in the middle. The CDR3 totals 17 residues.